The clone carrying this T cell receptor (beta chain) was counted a few times. TCRdb passed the 5' RACE reads through MiXCR, listing each CDR3 protein once. Altogether under 900,000 distinct CDR3 sequences are present, 12% being singletons, with the ten largest covering around 1.5%. The data were taken from a study of identical twins. The same data also contributed to another study, on yellow fever vaccine responses in identical twins. That report adds: The T cell response to vaccination in identical twins was reportedly partly convergent and partly personalized.

Material: PBMCs. The sequence was obtained from a woman aged 18-29 years in good health.

CDR3 DNA: TGTGCCAGCAGTGAACCCATAAGACCCATGCAGTTCTTC. Translating it yields CASSEPIRPMQFF. This chain uses TRBV6-1 with TRBJ2-1; D is ambiguous. Germline loops: CDR1 MNHNS, CDR2 SASEGT. CDR3 size: 13 residues. With 2 bases removed from V and 12 bases from J, the gap between germline ends came to 14 bases.